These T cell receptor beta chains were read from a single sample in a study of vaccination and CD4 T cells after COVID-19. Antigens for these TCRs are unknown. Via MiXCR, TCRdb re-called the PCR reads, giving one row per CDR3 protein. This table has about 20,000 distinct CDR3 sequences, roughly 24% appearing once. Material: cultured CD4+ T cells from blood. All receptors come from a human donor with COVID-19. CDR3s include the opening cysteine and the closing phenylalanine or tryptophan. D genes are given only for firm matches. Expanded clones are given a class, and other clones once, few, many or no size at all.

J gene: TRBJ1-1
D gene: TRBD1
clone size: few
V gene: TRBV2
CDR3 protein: CASSEGRPGQGSTEAFF
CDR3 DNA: TGTGCCAGCAGTGAAGGCCGACCGGGACAGGGGTCGACTGAAGCTTTCTTT

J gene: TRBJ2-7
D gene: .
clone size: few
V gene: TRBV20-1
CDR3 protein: CSANSNRGGNEQYF
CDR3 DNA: TGCAGTGCAAATTCAAACAGGGGAGGTAACGAGCAGTACTTC

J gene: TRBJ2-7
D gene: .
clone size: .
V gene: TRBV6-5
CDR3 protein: CASSSIAFSYEQYF
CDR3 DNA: TGTGCCAGCAGTTCGATCGCGTTCTCCTACGAGCAGTACTTC

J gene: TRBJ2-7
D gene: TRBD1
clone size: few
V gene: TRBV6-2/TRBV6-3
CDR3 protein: CASSPTGQGTYEQYF
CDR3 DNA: TGTGCCAGCAGTCCTACCGGACAGGGCACCTACGAGCAGTACTTC

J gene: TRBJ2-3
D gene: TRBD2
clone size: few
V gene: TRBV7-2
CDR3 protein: CASCLRGGPADTQYF
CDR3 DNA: TGTGCCAGCTGCTTGCGGGGGGGCCCGGCAGATACGCAGTATTTT

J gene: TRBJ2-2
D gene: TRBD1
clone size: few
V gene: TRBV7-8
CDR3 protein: CASRPGQGLGGELFF
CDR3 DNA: TGTGCCAGCAGACCCGGACAGGGGTTGGGCGGGGAGCTGTTTTTT

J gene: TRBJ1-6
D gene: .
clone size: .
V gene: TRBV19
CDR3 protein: CASSPSTRAGGSPLHF
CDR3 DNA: TGTGCCAGTAGTCCAAGCACCAGGGCAGGTGGTTCACCCCTCCACTTT

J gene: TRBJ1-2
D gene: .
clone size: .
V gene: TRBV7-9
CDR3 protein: CASSLDGLYGYTF
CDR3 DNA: TGTGCCAGCAGCTTAGACGGCCTCTATGGCTACACCTTC

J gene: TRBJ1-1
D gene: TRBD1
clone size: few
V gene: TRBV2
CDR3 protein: CASSPDRGRGGTEAFF
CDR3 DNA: TGTGCCAGCAGTCCTGACAGGGGGCGCGGTGGCACTGAAGCTTTCTTT

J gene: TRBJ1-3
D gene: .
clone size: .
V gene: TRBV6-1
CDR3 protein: CASSESFGNTIYF
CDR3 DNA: TGTGCCAGCTCGGAAAGTTTTGGAAACACCATATATTTT

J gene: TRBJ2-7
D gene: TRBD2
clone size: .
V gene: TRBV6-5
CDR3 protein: CASSYSGGRQSYEQYF
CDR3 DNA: TGTGCCAGCAGTTACTCGGGGGGGAGGCAATCTTACGAGCAGTACTTC

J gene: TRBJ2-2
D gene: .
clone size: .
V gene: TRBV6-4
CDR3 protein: CASSSQQAGELFF
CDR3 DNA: TGTGCCAGCAGTTCCCAACAGGCCGGGGAGCTGTTTTTT

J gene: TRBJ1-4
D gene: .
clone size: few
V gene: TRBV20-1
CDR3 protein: CSASRDGTNEKLFF
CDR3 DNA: TGCAGTGCTTCCCGGGACGGAACTAATGAAAAACTGTTTTTT

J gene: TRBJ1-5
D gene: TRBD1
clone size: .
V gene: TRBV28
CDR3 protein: CASSPPGQGRFGNQPQHF
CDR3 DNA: TGTGCCAGCAGTCCCCCTGGACAGGGAAGGTTTGGCAATCAGCCCCAGCATTTT

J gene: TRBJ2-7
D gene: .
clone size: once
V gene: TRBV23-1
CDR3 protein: CASSQWDLHEGHLEQYF
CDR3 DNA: TGCGCCAGCAGTCAATGGGACCTACATGAGGGCCACTTGGAGCAGTACTTC

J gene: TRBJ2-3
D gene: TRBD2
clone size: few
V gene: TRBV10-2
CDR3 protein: CASSGGGLAGTDTQYF
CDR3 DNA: TGCGCCAGCAGTGGAGGGGGACTAGCGGGCACAGATACGCAGTATTTT

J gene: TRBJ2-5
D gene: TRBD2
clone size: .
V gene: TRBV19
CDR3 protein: CASSIDLWAGGRKETQYF
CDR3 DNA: TGTGCCAGTAGTATAGATCTATGGGCGGGGGGGCGGAAAGAGACCCAGTACTTC

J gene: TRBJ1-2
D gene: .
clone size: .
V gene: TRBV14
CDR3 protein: CASSQMDGYGYTF
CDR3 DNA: TGTGCCAGCAGCCAAATGGACGGCTATGGCTACACCTTC

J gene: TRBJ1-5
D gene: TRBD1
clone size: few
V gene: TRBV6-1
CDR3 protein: CASRSQGGSQPQHF
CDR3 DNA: TGTGCCAGCAGAAGTCAGGGGGGGAGTCAGCCCCAGCATTTT

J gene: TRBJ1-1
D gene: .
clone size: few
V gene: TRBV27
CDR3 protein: CASSFQEGTEAFF
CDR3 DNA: TGTGCCAGCAGTTTCCAGGAGGGTACTGAAGCTTTCTTT

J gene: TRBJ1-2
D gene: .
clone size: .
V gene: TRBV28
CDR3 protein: CASRSGSGYTF
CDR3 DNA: TGTGCCAGCAGGTCAGGGAGTGGCTACACCTTC

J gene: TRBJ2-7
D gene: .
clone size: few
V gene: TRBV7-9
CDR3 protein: CASSVGFQKDYEQYF
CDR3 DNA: TGTGCCAGCAGCGTGGGATTCCAAAAGGACTACGAGCAGTACTTC

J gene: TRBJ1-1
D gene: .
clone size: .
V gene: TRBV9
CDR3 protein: CASSGLQGRVTEAFF
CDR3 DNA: TGTGCCAGCAGCGGATTACAGGGACGTGTCACTGAAGCTTTCTTT

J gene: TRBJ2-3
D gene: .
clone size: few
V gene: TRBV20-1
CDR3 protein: CSAGPVGTDTQYF
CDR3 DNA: TGCAGTGCTGGTCCGGTTGGTACAGATACGCAGTATTTT

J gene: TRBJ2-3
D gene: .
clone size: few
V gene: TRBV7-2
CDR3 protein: CASSLATSTDTQYF
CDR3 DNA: TGTGCCAGCAGCTTAGCGACTAGCACAGATACGCAGTATTTT

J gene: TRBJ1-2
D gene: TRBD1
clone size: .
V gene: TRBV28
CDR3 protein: CASSLLGGAHYGYTF
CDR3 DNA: TGTGCCAGCAGTTTGCTAGGGGGCGCCCACTATGGCTACACCTTC

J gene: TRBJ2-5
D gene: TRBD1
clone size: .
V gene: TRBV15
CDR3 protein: CATSRGTDQQETQYF
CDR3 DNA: TGTGCCACCAGCAGGGGGACAGATCAACAAGAGACCCAGTACTTC